This T cell receptor beta chain is drawn from a study of blood T cell repertoires in COVID-19. Study-wide background: The origin of the acute and convalescent COVID-19 samples was the United States, Italy and Spain. T cells, B-cell-depleted T cells, or PBMCs supplied cDNA or gDNA.

Germline CDR1 is LGHNA and CDR2 is YNFKEQ. The CDR3 length is 14 residues. V gave up 1 base and J gave up 9 bases; unmatched junction bases: 3. No more than 2 weeks before study entry, exposed participants had met a case of COVID-19. This clone was seen a single time. Produced via immunoSEQ multiplex PCR; TCRdb's table is partial and in-frame only. The sample holds hundreds of thousands of clones; around 89% are singletons and the top ten take 0.87%. The V gene is TRBV4-2, the J gene TRBJ1-5; the match to TRBD1 covers 10 bases. The sequencing sample was made of PBMCs or T cells enriched from blood (not recorded which). This clonotype was obtained from a man aged 45-65 years who had been exposed to COVID-19. The CDR3 protein is CASSQGQGAGPQHF. The CDR3 coding sequence is TGTGCCAGCAGCCAAGGACAGGGGGCTGGGCCCCAGCATTTT.